This TCR beta chain was captured by sequencing in a study of early T cells in non-severe SARS-CoV-2 infection. This clonotype was recorded at least ten times. The CDR3 consists of 15 residues. CDR1 is SGHRS and CDR2 is YFSETQ in the germline V gene. The V gene lost 4 bases and the J gene lost 2 bases, with 16 bases spanning the gap. Individual cDNA molecules were tagged with unique molecular identifiers, the study reported. TCRdb processed the 5' RACE reads anew with MiXCR; each CDR3 protein has one entry. This table holds roughly 80,000 distinct CDR3 sequences, 11% to 15% found once. Specimen: whole blood. The V call is TRBV5-1, the J call TRBJ2-7, with a possible D match to TRBD1 (6 bases). The clonotype was recovered from an adult who was a healthcare worker with PCR-confirmed SARS-CoV-2 infection or an uninfected control (not recorded which). The CDR3 here is CASSPGQSRAYEQYF. As DNA, the CDR3 is TGCGCCAGCAGCCCCGGACAGTCCCGAGCCTACGAGCAGTACTTC.